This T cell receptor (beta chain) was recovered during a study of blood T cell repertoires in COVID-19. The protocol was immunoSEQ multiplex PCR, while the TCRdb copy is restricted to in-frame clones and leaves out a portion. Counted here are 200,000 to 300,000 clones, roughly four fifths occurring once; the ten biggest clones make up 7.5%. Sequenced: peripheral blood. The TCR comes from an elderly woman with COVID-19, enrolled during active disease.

The CDR3 loop reads CASNRGEGNTEAFF. The DNA for the CDR3 is TGTGCCAGCAACAGGGGAGAAGGGAACACTGAAGCTTTCTTT. This rearrangement joins TRBV2 to TRBJ1-1, with 7 bases aligning to TRBD1. With 7 bases clipped from V and 1 base from J, the junction kept 6 bases outside the gene matches. Germline V lookup: CDR1 SNHLY, CDR2 FYNNEI. There are 14 residues in the CDR3.